Presented here are 27 T cell receptor beta chains from one specimen sequenced in a study of T cell responses to AZD1222 COVID-19 vaccine. Libraries were prepared by immunoSEQ multiplex PCR; TCRdb keeps only in-frame clonotypes and omits some of them. This sample has fewer than 120,000 clones; about 90% occur once, and the top ten carry approximately 15%. This specimen consisted of peripheral blood, obtained 28 days after the second AZD1222 dose. The receptors originated from an adult who received the AZD1222 COVID-19 vaccine.

J is TRBJ2-7 and V is TRBV5-6; TRBD2 might be the D (5 bases). CDR3 length: 16 residues. Per germline, CDR1 SGHDT and CDR2 YYEEEE. Trimming shortened V by 0 bases and J by 2 bases, and 15 bases separated the two germline ends. CDR3 nucleotides: TGTGCCAGCAGCTTGGAGCGGAACGGCCCTCCCTACGAGCAGTACTTC. It encodes CASSLERNGPPYEQYF.

V gene TRBV27 combines with J gene TRBJ1-2, with TRBD1 as a possible D gene (5 bases). The germline V gene encodes CDR1 MNHEY and CDR2 SMNVEV (reference sequence). The CDR3 extends over 12 amino acids. With 7 bases removed from V and 13 bases from J, the gap between germline ends came to 19 bases. CDR3 protein: CASKSGGVPVTF. The DNA for the CDR3 is TGTGCCAGCAAGAGCGGGGGGGTCCCTGTCACCTTC.

This chain uses TRBV19 with TRBJ1-2; 8 bases line up with TRBD1. The length of the CDR3 is 16 residues. Trimming removed 3 bases from V and 3 bases from J; junction bases left unmatched: 9. The germline CDR1 and CDR2 sequences are LNHDA and SQIVND (reference sequence). CDR3 DNA sequence: TGTGCCAGTAGTATCTGGGGACAGGCTGATGACTATGGCTACACCTTC. As protein: CASSIWGQADDYGYTF.

The chain joins TRBV29-1 to TRBJ2-7, with 7 bases matching TRBD1. V dropped 4 bases and J dropped 4; count of bases not matched to a gene: 4. There are 12 residues in the CDR3. Germline CDR1 and CDR2: SQVTM and ANQGSEA. CDR3 nucleotides: TGCAGCGTTGCCGAGACAGGGTACGAGCAGTACTTC. As protein: CSVAETGYEQYF.

The rearrangement uses TRBV4-1 and TRBJ2-5, with D possibly called TRBD1 or TRBD2 (6 bases each). The CDR3 extends over 15 amino acids. V gave up 1 base and J gave up 5 bases, with 14 bases separating them. CDR1 is MGHRA and CDR2 is YSYEKL in the germline V gene. CDR3: CASSQGSGARETQYF. Here the CDR3 DNA reads TGCGCCAGCAGCCAAGGATCGGGGGCGCGGGAGACCCAGTACTTC.

Notes on this clone: At the DNA level, this CDR3 is encoded by other sequences in the same sample as well. The V gene is TRBV11-2, the J gene TRBJ1-2; TRBD1 agrees at 10 bases. This CDR3 has 13 residues. Germline V lookup: CDR1 SGHAT, CDR2 FQNNGV. Trimming cost V 5 bases and J 6 bases; bases outside gene matches: 3. The CDR3 protein is CASSLGTGDGYTF. The CDR3 region has the DNA TGTGCCAGCAGCCTAGGGACAGGGGATGGCTACACCTTC. Complete variable domain (other parts from reference TRBV11-2 and TRBJ1-2): EAGVAQSPRYKIIEKRQSVAFWCNPISGHATLYWYQQILGQGPKLLIQFQNNGVVDDSQLPKDRFSAERLKGVDSTLKIQPAKLEDSAVYLCASSLGTGDGYTFGSGTRLTVV.

The rearrangement joins TRBV28 to TRBJ1-2; possibly TRBD1 for D (6 bases). Per germline, CDR1 MDHEN and CDR2 SYDVKM. The length of the CDR3 is 14 residues. V shed 6 bases and J shed 8 bases, with 19 bases lying between them. This chain's CDR3 is CASSFPRTAVGYTF. The CDR3 DNA reads TGTGCCAGCAGCTTCCCTCGGACAGCGGTGGGCTACACCTTC.

The V and J genes are TRBV5-4 and TRBJ2-7, with TRBD1 matching over 11 bases. The ends lost 4 bases at V and 7 bases at J; junction bases unmatched: 13. The CDR3 is 16 amino acids. Germline loops: CDR1 SGHNT, CDR2 YYREEE (reference sequence). The DNA of the CDR3 is TGTGCCAGCAGCCCCTTTTTGGACAGGGGGCTGGGGGAGCAGTACTTC. Amino acids: CASSPFLDRGLGEQYF. The full variable domain, its missing parts supplied by reference TRBV5-4 and TRBJ2-7, is ETGVTQSPTHLIKTRGQQVTLRCSSQSGHNTVSWYQQALGQGPQFIFQYYREEENGRGNFPPRFSGLQFPNYSSELNVNALELDDSALYLCASSPFLDRGLGEQYFGPGTRLTVT.

The chain uses TRBV4-2 and TRBJ1-2; D unresolved. Trimming removed 1 base from V and 4 bases from J, with 10 bases in between. This CDR3 contains 14 residues. In germline, CDR1 is LGHNA, CDR2 YNFKEQ. CDR3 in amino acids: CASSQGIDTYGYTF. CDR3 DNA: TGTGCCAGCAGCCAAGGGATAGATACCTATGGCTACACCTTC.

The chain recombines TRBV7-3 with TRBJ2-6, with no clear D. Trimming took off 6 bases at V and 0 bases at J, with 12 bases between the two ends. Germline assignment: CDR1 SGHTA and CDR2 FQGTGA. The CDR3 is made up of 16 amino acids. CDR3: CASSSDLHSGANVLTF. DNA of the CDR3: TGTGCCAGCAGTTCCGATCTACACTCTGGGGCCAACGTCCTGACTTTC.

The V gene is TRBV11-2, the J gene TRBJ2-3; 8 nucleotides line up with TRBD1. Germline V gene sequence: CDR1 SGHAT, CDR2 FQNNGV. The length of the CDR3 is 16 residues. V lost 5 bases and J lost 0; bases outside the gene matches: 7. The CDR3 nucleotides read TGTGCCAGCAGCATCGGGACAGGAGCTAGCACAGATACGCAGTATTTT. It codes for CASSIGTGASTDTQYF.

The chain recombines TRBV9 with TRBJ1-6, with 7 bases lining up with TRBD1. Germline trimming cut 0 bases from V and 9 bases from J; bases unmatched to any gene: 12. Germline V lookup: CDR1 SGDLS, CDR2 YYNGEE. The CDR3 covers 17 residues. As DNA, the CDR3 is TGTGCCAGCAGCGTAGCAAAGGAAGGGGGCTTTCGTTCACCCCTCCACTTT. It is translated as CASSVAKEGGFRSPLHF.

J is TRBJ2-5 and V is TRBV7-6; 12 nucleotides match TRBD2. With V trimmed by 2 bases and J by 5 bases, 12 bases remained unmatched. From germline, CDR1 is SGHVS and CDR2 FNYEAQ. The CDR3 has 18 amino acids. CDR3 DNA sequence: TGTGCCAGCAGCTTATCACTAGCGGGAGGAGGCGAGGGGGAGACCCAGTACTTC. Translated, it gives CASSLSLAGGGEGETQYF. Supplemented by reference TRBV7-6 and TRBJ2-5, the full variable domain reads GAGVSQSPRYKVTKRGQDVALRCDPISGHVSLYWYRQALGQGPEFLTYFNYEAQQDKSGLPNDRFSAERPEGSISTLTIQRTEQRDSAMYRCASSLSLAGGGEGETQYFGPGTRLLVL.

The chain couples TRBV6-2 or TRBV6-3 to TRBJ2-1, with TRBD2 matching over 8 bases. Losses at the gene ends were 2 bases for V and 1 base for J; bases not matched to a gene: 7. This CDR3 is built from 17 residues. From germline, CDR1 is MNHEY and CDR2 SVGEGT. For the CDR3, the DNA is TGTGCCAGCAGTTACACCAGACTAGCGAGTTCCTACAATGAGCAGTTCTTC. Its translation is CASSYTRLASSYNEQFF.

The chain links TRBV7-9 to TRBJ2-1; weak D call: TRBD2 (5 bases). Germline-derived CDR1 and CDR2 are SEHNR and FQNEAQ (reference sequence). The germline V and J ends were trimmed by 2 bases and 8 bases, with 7 bases remaining between them. CDR3 length equals 12 residues. For the CDR3, the DNA is TGTGCCAGCAGCTTATCGGGGTATGAGCAGTTCTTC. Protein: CASSLSGYEQFF. Full variable domain (remainder filled in from reference TRBV7-9 and TRBJ2-1): DTGVSQNPRHKITKRGQNVTFRCDPISEHNRLYWYRQTLGQGPEFLTYFQNEAQLEKSRLLSDRFSAERPKGSFSTLEIQRTEQGDSAMYLCASSLSGYEQFFGPGTRLTVL.

The chain employs TRBV20-1 and TRBJ2-3; D unclear. V was cut by 5 bases and J by 11 bases, with 14 bases left in between. The CDR3 loop spans 11 amino acids. CDR1 is DFQATT and CDR2 is SNEGSKA in the germline V gene (reference sequence). CDR3 coding DNA: TGCAGTGCTGGCAGCGCAATCAGGCAGTATTTT. This encodes CSAGSAIRQYF.

The rearrangement joins TRBV7-8 to TRBJ1-1; possible D gene TRBD1, 6 bases. V gave up 4 bases and J gave up 1 base, with 19 bases separating them. This CDR3 is 17 amino acids long. Germline V gives CDR1 SGHVS, CDR2 FQNEAQ. Here the CDR3 DNA reads TGTGCCAGCAGCTCGAAGGGGGTTATCACATCGAACACTGAAGCTTTCTTT. This codes for CASSSKGVITSNTEAFF.

This clone was observed a handful of times. The rearrangement links TRBV15 to TRBJ1-1; D is uncertain. Germline CDR1 reads LNHNV; CDR2 reads YYDKDF (reference sequence). The CDR3 loop spans 15 amino acids. V lost 0 bases to trimming and J lost 0 bases, with 8 bases between them. In DNA form, the CDR3 reads TGTGCCACCAGCAGAGAGCAGTCTATGAACACTGAAGCTTTCTTT. Translated, it gives CATSREQSMNTEAFF.

The chain recombines TRBV7-2 with TRBJ1-1; weak D call: TRBD1 (5 bases). The CDR3 is made up of 17 amino acids. V was clipped by 5 bases and J by 0 bases, with 19 bases between them. Germline CDR1 and CDR2: SGHTA and FQGNSA. CDR3 DNA sequence: TGTGCCAGCAGCCCCAGGAGGGGATTCGCCCTGAACACTGAAGCTTTCTTT. It translates to CASSPRRGFALNTEAFF.

J is TRBJ1-2 and V is TRBV28; 8 bases align to TRBD1. J lost 8 bases, V lost 7 bases, and 6 bases had no gene match. CDR1 is MDHEN, CDR2 SYDVKM, per germline. The CDR3 extends over 12 amino acids. CDR3 sequence: CASTLQGEGYTF. The DNA for the CDR3 is TGTGCCAGCACCTTACAGGGGGAAGGCTACACCTTC.

The V gene is TRBV19, the J gene TRBJ2-1; 7 bases fit TRBD2. J lost 9 bases, V lost 5 bases, and 7 bases had no gene match. The CDR3 loop spans 13 amino acids. Germline assignment: CDR1 LNHDA and CDR2 SQIVND (reference sequence). The CDR3 DNA sequence: TGTGCCAGTAGTTCTCAGGAGCGGGGTGAGCAGTTCTTC. Protein: CASSSQERGEQFF.

This clone has just a few counts. The J gene is TRBJ2-6, the V gene TRBV7-9; weak D call: TRBD2 (5 bases). The CDR3 is 17 amino acids. V was shortened by 4 bases and J by 0 bases, with 13 bases between the two germline ends. Germline assignment: CDR1 SEHNR and CDR2 FQNEAQ (reference sequence). The CDR3, as DNA: TGTGCCAGCAGCTACAGAGCGGCCCCCTCTGGGGCCAACGTCCTGACTTTC. Its protein product is CASSYRAAPSGANVLTF.

The chain carries TRBV29-1 and TRBJ2-1; maybe TRBD2 (5 bases). V was shortened by 8 bases and J by 8 bases, with 22 bases between the two germline ends. This CDR3 spans 14 amino acids. The germline V gene has CDR1 SQVTM and CDR2 ANQGSEA. As DNA, the CDR3 is TGCAGCATTTTCAGGATCCCTGGCGGGTATGAGCAGTTCTTC. As protein: CSIFRIPGGYEQFF.

The chain links TRBV19 to TRBJ2-7, with TRBD2 matching over 7 bases. The V gene's germline CDR1 is LNHDA and CDR2 SQIVND (reference sequence). The CDR3 spans 15 residues. V lost 1 base, J lost 2 bases, and 5 bases stayed unmatched. This chain's CDR3 is CASSIGGGLTYEQYF. The CDR3 nucleotides are TGTGCCAGTAGTATAGGCGGGGGACTAACCTACGAGCAGTACTTC.

The CDR3 nucleotides are TGTGCCAGTAGTATGCCCCAGGGACCAGCTAACTATGGCTACACCTTC. Its protein product is CASSMPQGPANYGYTF. The V gene is TRBV19, the J gene TRBJ1-2; D might be TRBD1 (5 bases). The CDR3 is 16 residues long. Germline CDR1 reads LNHDA; CDR2 reads SQIVND (reference sequence). The ends were cut back, 3 bases at V and 0 bases at J, with 14 bases in the middle.

This rearrangement joins TRBV19 to TRBJ2-3; 11 bases are a match to TRBD2. J gave up 1 base and V 1 base, and 1 base lay outside the gene matches. Germline V gives CDR1 LNHDA, CDR2 SQIVND (reference sequence). CDR3 length: 16 residues. This chain's CDR3 is CASSIVAGGGTDTQYF. The DNA of the CDR3 is TGTGCCAGTAGTATAGTAGCGGGAGGGGGCACAGATACGCAGTATTTT.

The sample holds one count of this clone. The rearrangement joins TRBV28 to TRBJ1-5; no clear D gene. CDR3 length: 11 amino acids. V dropped 6 bases and J dropped 5 bases, with 5 bases sitting between them. Germline CDR1 and CDR2: MDHEN and SYDVKM. CDR3 DNA sequence: TGTGCCAGCAGCGGGGATCAGCCCCAGCATTTT. It codes for CASSGDQPQHF.